This T cell receptor (beta chain) emerged from a study of T cell changes during pregnancy in multiple sclerosis. The protocol was immunoSEQ multiplex PCR, while the TCRdb copy is restricted to in-frame clones and leaves out a portion. Found here are around 44,000 clones, almost 95% of them singletons; the top ten hold 1.3%. Trimming took 2 bases from V and 0 from J, leaving 8 bases between them. The germline gives CDR1 KGHSH, CDR2 LQKENI. The CDR3 length is 15 residues. The source material was peripheral blood. This chain joins TRBV18 and TRBJ1-5; TRBD1 might be the D (6 bases). The origin of this receptor is a female donor with multiple sclerosis, enrolled in a pregnancy study. This CDR3 is CASSPEGGSNQPQHF. In DNA form, the CDR3 reads TGTGCCAGCTCACCAGAAGGGGGTAGCAATCAGCCCCAGCATTTT. The full variable domain, with the rest looked up from reference TRBV18 and TRBJ1-5, is NAGVMQNPRHLVRRRGQEARLRCSPMKGHSHVYWYRQLPEEGLKFMVYLQKENIIDESGMPKERFSAEFPKEGPSILRIQQVVRGDSAAYFCASSPEGGSNQPQHFGDGTRLSIL.